This entry features one T cell receptor (beta chain) sequence. The antigen remains unidentified. This sample was included in a study of beta chain features in type 1 diabetes. Findings of the study overall: TCRB CDR3 length was moderately but significantly reduced in all four CD4+ subsets of Type 1 diabetes patients. A greater similarity of naive, central memory and Treg TCRB repertoires was seen among patients than among healthy donors.

The V end lost 0 bases, the J end lost 10 bases, and 11 bases lay between the germline ends. Germline-derived CDR1 and CDR2 are SGHRS and YFSETQ. This CDR3 is 13 amino acids long. The sequenced template was cDNA made from the entire isolated RNA. The assay was immunoSEQ multiplex PCR, and TCRdb's table has in-frame clones only and misses some. The repertoire holds over 650,000 clones, over 12% seen once, with approximately 0.042% in the top ten. The origin of this receptor is a man aged 18-30 years with type 1 diabetes. The sequenced sample consisted of naive CD4+ T cells from blood. The chain recombines TRBV5-1 with TRBJ2-1, with D hard to call. CDR3 DNA: TGCGCCAGCAGCTTGGTTTTGGTTGGGGAGCAGTTCTTC. Amino acid sequence: CASSLVLVGEQFF.